This TCR beta chain was identified during a study of blood T cell repertoires in COVID-19. Study details: Sites across the United States, Italy and Spain contributed samples from acute and convalescent COVID-19. T cells, B-cell-depleted T cells, or PBMCs provided the cDNA or gDNA that served as material.

In the source study's methods: Nucleated cell number was recorded as an estimate derived from reference gene primer amplification. Method: immunoSEQ multiplex PCR; TCRdb's copy keeps in-frame clones and lacks some. From that table come the V and J calls and clone size; the DNA was used to work out D and trimming. The data show approximately 82,000 clones, around 88% seen once. A few counts support this clone. Sequencing was carried out using peripheral blood. This TCR was sampled from a woman aged 55-70 years with acute or convalescent COVID-19.

The CDR3 protein is CASSQVKASEVAGELFF. CDR3 bases: TGTGCCAGCAGCCAAGTCAAAGCTAGCGAGGTTGCCGGGGAGCTGTTTTTT. The chain couples TRBV4-2 to TRBJ2-2; D perhaps matches TRBD2 (6 bases). The CDR3 runs 17 residues. Trimming removed 1 base from V and 6 bases from J, with 18 bases in between. Germline V CDR1 and CDR2: LGHNA, YNFKEQ.